The clone carrying this TCR beta chain was counted many times. Antigen: not known. These data come from a study of T-cell reconstitution after alpha-beta-depleted transplantation in children. Study-level findings and limits: At around two months after transplant, the alpha-beta T cells were reportedly derived from several hundred expanded clones that came from non-depleted graft cells.

Unique molecular identifiers were incorporated into the prepared TCRbeta library. TCRdb called the PCR reads again in MiXCR, with one record for every CDR3 protein. The profile covers roughly 400,000 distinct CDR3 sequences, with 43% appearing a single time and roughly a quarter taken by the ten largest. Trimming took 2 bases from V and 0 from J, leaving 10 bases between them. The CDR3 contains 14 residues. CDR1 and CDR2 from the germline V gene are DFQATT and SNEGSKA (reference sequence). This receptor was taken from a girl aged 2 to 10 with aplastic anemia, due to receive a stem cell transplant. This chain connects TRBV20-1 to TRBJ1-1; TRBD1 is a possible D gene (6 bases). The material sequenced was PBMCs, taken before TCRalphabeta/CD19-depleted stem cell transplant. The DNA of the CDR3 is TGCAGTGCTAGATCAGGGGTAATGAACACTGAAGCTTTCTTT. It encodes CSARSGVMNTEAFF.